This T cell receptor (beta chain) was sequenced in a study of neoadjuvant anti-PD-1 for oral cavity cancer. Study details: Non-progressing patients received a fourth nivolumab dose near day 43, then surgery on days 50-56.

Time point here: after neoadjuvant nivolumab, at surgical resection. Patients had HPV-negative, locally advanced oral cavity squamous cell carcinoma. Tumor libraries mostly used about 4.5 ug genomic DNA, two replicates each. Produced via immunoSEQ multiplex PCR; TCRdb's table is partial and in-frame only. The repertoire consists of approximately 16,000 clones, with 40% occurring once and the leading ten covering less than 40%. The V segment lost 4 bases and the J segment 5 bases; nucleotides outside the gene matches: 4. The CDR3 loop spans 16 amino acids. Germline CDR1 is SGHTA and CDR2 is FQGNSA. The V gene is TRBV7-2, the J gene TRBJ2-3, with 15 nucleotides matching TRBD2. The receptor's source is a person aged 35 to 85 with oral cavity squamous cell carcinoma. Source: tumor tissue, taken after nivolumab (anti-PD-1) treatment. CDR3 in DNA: TGTGCCAGCAGCTACGGACTAGCGGGGGGGCGAGATACGCAGTATTTT. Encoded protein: CASSYGLAGGRDTQYF.